These T cell receptor beta chains were read from a single sample in a study of CD8 T cells in ankylosing spondylitis. TCRdb reprocessed the 5' RACE reads with MiXCR, giving one entry per CDR3 protein. Among around 130,000 distinct CDR3 sequences listed, around 13% were seen once. The sample was blood, either unsorted or a sorted T cell fraction (not recorded which). These receptors were taken from a female donor with ankylosing spondylitis or in good health (not recorded which). CDR3s include the opening cysteine and the closing phenylalanine or tryptophan. D genes are given only for firm matches. A clone size is listed for some rows: how often the clone was seen (once, few, many), or a class if it is expanded.

cdr3_aa: CASSKRYEQYF; cdr3_nt: TGTGCCAGCAGCAAGAGATACGAGCAGTACTTC; j_call: TRBJ2-7; v_call: TRBV7-8; d_call: .; clone_size: many
cdr3_aa: CSVASLDRGQTQYF; cdr3_nt: TGCAGCGTCGCGTCGCTGGACAGGGGACAGACCCAGTACTTC; j_call: TRBJ2-5; v_call: TRBV29-1; d_call: TRBD1; clone_size: few
cdr3_aa: CVSSRFRNSGNTIYF; cdr3_nt: TGTGTCAGCAGCCGATTCAGGAACTCTGGAAACACCATATATTTT; j_call: TRBJ1-3; v_call: TRBV3-1; d_call: .; clone_size: .
cdr3_aa: CSSSAIGQEETQYF; cdr3_nt: TGTTCCAGCAGCGCCATCGGACAGGAAGAGACCCAGTACTTC; j_call: TRBJ2-5; v_call: TRBV7-9; d_call: TRBD1; clone_size: .
cdr3_aa: CASSPDLKNTYEQYF; cdr3_nt: TGTGCCAGCAGCCCCGATCTAAAAAATACCTACGAGCAGTACTTC; j_call: TRBJ2-7; v_call: TRBV7-8; d_call: .; clone_size: few
cdr3_aa: CSVSRDTGNTIYF; cdr3_nt: TGCAGCGTTAGCCGGGACACTGGAAACACCATATATTTT; j_call: TRBJ1-3; v_call: TRBV29-1; d_call: .; clone_size: few
cdr3_aa: CASSRPSRGLAGGQDTQYF; cdr3_nt: TGTGCCAGCAGTCGCCCCTCTCGAGGACTAGCGGGGGGCCAAGATACGCAGTATTTT; j_call: TRBJ2-3; v_call: TRBV12-3/TRBV12-4; d_call: TRBD2; clone_size: few
cdr3_aa: CASRRGNTIYF; cdr3_nt: TGTGCCAGCAGGAGAGGAAACACCATATATTTT; j_call: TRBJ1-3; v_call: TRBV12-3/TRBV12-4; d_call: .; clone_size: many
cdr3_aa: CASINRDRAGTEAFF; cdr3_nt: TGTGCCAGCATCAACCGGGACAGGGCTGGCACTGAAGCTTTCTTT; j_call: TRBJ1-1; v_call: TRBV5-4; d_call: TRBD1; clone_size: many
cdr3_aa: CASSLSPAIDEQFF; cdr3_nt: TGTGCCAGCAGCTTAAGTCCGGCTATTGATGAGCAGTTCTTC; j_call: TRBJ2-1; v_call: TRBV7-3; d_call: .; clone_size: few
cdr3_aa: CASSLGGQVAFF; cdr3_nt: TGTGCCAGCAGTCTCGGGGGGCAGGTGGCTTTCTTT; j_call: TRBJ1-1; v_call: TRBV12-3/TRBV12-4; d_call: .; clone_size: many
cdr3_aa: CASRASYEQYF; cdr3_nt: TGTGCCAGCAGGGCGTCCTACGAGCAGTACTTC; j_call: TRBJ2-7; v_call: TRBV5-8; d_call: .; clone_size: few
cdr3_aa: CASSEAVGTSGGETQYF; cdr3_nt: TGTGCCAGCAGTGAAGCTGTAGGGACTAGCGGGGGGGAGACCCAGTACTTC; j_call: TRBJ2-5; v_call: TRBV2; d_call: TRBD2; clone_size: .
cdr3_aa: CAGGNEQFF; cdr3_nt: TGTGCCGGAGGTAATGAGCAGTTCTTC; j_call: TRBJ2-1; v_call: TRBV7-8; d_call: .; clone_size: few
cdr3_aa: CATSRDPGDNQPQHF; cdr3_nt: TGTGCCACCAGCAGAGATCCAGGGGACAATCAGCCCCAGCATTTT; j_call: TRBJ1-5; v_call: TRBV15; d_call: .; clone_size: .
cdr3_aa: CASSVDERMHQETQYF; cdr3_nt: TGTGCCAGCAGCGTAGATGAACGGATGCACCAAGAGACCCAGTACTTC; j_call: TRBJ2-5; v_call: TRBV9; d_call: .; clone_size: .
cdr3_aa: CASSPWTGGDYGYTF; cdr3_nt: TGTGCCAGCAGCCCCTGGACAGGGGGGGACTATGGCTACACCTTC; j_call: TRBJ1-2; v_call: TRBV6-1; d_call: TRBD1; clone_size: .
cdr3_aa: CASSASGSLGTDTQYF; cdr3_nt: TGTGCCAGCAGCGCTAGCGGGAGTCTAGGGACAGATACGCAGTATTTT; j_call: TRBJ2-3; v_call: TRBV6-1; d_call: TRBD2; clone_size: few
cdr3_aa: CASSQEPAGAFYEQYF; cdr3_nt: TGCGCCAGCAGCCAAGAACCAGCGGGAGCGTTCTACGAGCAGTACTTC; j_call: TRBJ2-7; v_call: TRBV4-1; d_call: TRBD2; clone_size: .
cdr3_aa: CASSKGVGGEKLFF; cdr3_nt: TGTGCCAGCAGCAAAGGGGTAGGGGGTGAAAAACTGTTTTTT; j_call: TRBJ1-4; v_call: TRBV7-2; d_call: .; clone_size: many
cdr3_aa: CASATPAFHEQYF; cdr3_nt: TGTGCCAGCGCCACCCCAGCGTTCCACGAGCAGTACTTC; j_call: TRBJ2-7; v_call: TRBV28; d_call: .; clone_size: few
cdr3_aa: CASSLQGKPGANVLTF; cdr3_nt: TGTGCCAGCAGTCTACAGGGAAAGCCTGGGGCCAACGTCCTGACTTTC; j_call: TRBJ2-6; v_call: TRBV7-6; d_call: .; clone_size: many
cdr3_aa: CASKRGPASSYNEQFF; cdr3_nt: TGCGCCAGCAAAAGGGGTCCAGCAAGCTCCTACAATGAGCAGTTCTTC; j_call: TRBJ2-1; v_call: TRBV5-1; d_call: .; clone_size: many
cdr3_aa: CASSEGQVISYEQYF; cdr3_nt: TGTGCCAGCAGTGAGGGACAGGTGATCTCCTACGAGCAGTACTTC; j_call: TRBJ2-7; v_call: TRBV6-1; d_call: TRBD1; clone_size: many
cdr3_aa: CASSLKSGNTYEQYF; cdr3_nt: TGCGCCAGCAGCTTGAAGAGCGGGAACACCTACGAGCAGTACTTC; j_call: TRBJ2-7; v_call: TRBV5-1; d_call: TRBD2; clone_size: .
cdr3_aa: CASSLVAGGAKNIQYF; cdr3_nt: TGTGCCAGCAGCTTAGTCGCAGGGGGAGCCAAAAACATTCAGTACTTC; j_call: TRBJ2-4; v_call: TRBV7-2; d_call: TRBD1; clone_size: many
cdr3_aa: CASSYQGNQPQHF; cdr3_nt: TGTGCCAGCAGTTACCAGGGCAATCAGCCCCAGCATTTT; j_call: TRBJ1-5; v_call: TRBV6-6; d_call: .; clone_size: few
cdr3_aa: CSASPSGGVSEQFF; cdr3_nt: TGCAGTGCTAGTCCTAGCGGGGGGGTGAGTGAGCAGTTCTTC; j_call: TRBJ2-1; v_call: TRBV20-1; d_call: TRBD2; clone_size: many
cdr3_aa: CSATLPLGMGGYTF; cdr3_nt: TGCAGTGCTACACTACCCCTTGGGATGGGAGGCTACACCTTC; j_call: TRBJ1-2; v_call: TRBV20-1; d_call: .; clone_size: .
cdr3_aa: CASIRGDSYNEQFF; cdr3_nt: TGTGCCAGCATCCGGGGGGATTCCTACAATGAGCAGTTCTTC; j_call: TRBJ2-1; v_call: TRBV2; d_call: TRBD2; clone_size: few
cdr3_aa: CASRDNRGAEKLFF; cdr3_nt: TGTGCCAGCAGAGATAACAGGGGGGCCGAAAAACTGTTTTTT; j_call: TRBJ1-4; v_call: TRBV27; d_call: TRBD1; clone_size: many
cdr3_aa: CASSQSRPTDTQYF; cdr3_nt: TGTGCCAGCAGTCAGTCCCGACCTACTGATACGCAGTATTTT; j_call: TRBJ2-3; v_call: TRBV6-2/TRBV6-3; d_call: .; clone_size: few
cdr3_aa: CASSQGYEQYF; cdr3_nt: TGTGCCAGCAGCCAGGGCTACGAGCAGTACTTC; j_call: TRBJ2-7; v_call: TRBV27; d_call: .; clone_size: many
cdr3_aa: CASRMTGFPYEQYF; cdr3_nt: TGTGCCAGCAGGATGACAGGGTTTCCCTACGAGCAGTACTTC; j_call: TRBJ2-7; v_call: TRBV28; d_call: TRBD1; clone_size: .
cdr3_aa: CTSRTGQGRDTEAFF; cdr3_nt: TGTACCAGCAGGACTGGACAGGGTCGGGACACTGAAGCTTTCTTT; j_call: TRBJ1-1; v_call: TRBV7-9; d_call: TRBD1; clone_size: once
cdr3_aa: CASSYAQGASSGANVLTF; cdr3_nt: TGTGCCAGCAGTTACGCGCAGGGTGCCAGCTCTGGGGCCAACGTCCTGACTTTC; j_call: TRBJ2-6; v_call: TRBV6-5; d_call: .; clone_size: few
cdr3_aa: CASLGVFGVNEKLFF; cdr3_nt: TGTGCCAGCCTGGGAGTATTCGGCGTTAATGAAAAACTGTTTTTT; j_call: TRBJ1-4; v_call: TRBV28; d_call: .; clone_size: few
cdr3_aa: CSATPLAGPAETQYF; cdr3_nt: TGCAGTGCCACTCCACTAGCGGGGCCGGCGGAGACCCAGTACTTC; j_call: TRBJ2-5; v_call: TRBV20-1; d_call: TRBD2; clone_size: few
cdr3_aa: CSASEQPQETQYF; cdr3_nt: TGCAGTGCAAGCGAACAGCCCCAAGAGACCCAGTACTTC; j_call: TRBJ2-5; v_call: TRBV20-1; d_call: .; clone_size: .
cdr3_aa: CASSLGVTGDNEQFF; cdr3_nt: TGCGCCAGCAGCTTGGGGGTGACAGGGGACAATGAGCAGTTCTTC; j_call: TRBJ2-1; v_call: TRBV5-1; d_call: TRBD1; clone_size: few
cdr3_aa: CASKGTSGSTSYNEQFF; cdr3_nt: TGTGCCAGCAAAGGGACTAGCGGGAGTACGTCCTACAATGAGCAGTTCTTC; j_call: TRBJ2-1; v_call: TRBV12-3/TRBV12-4; d_call: TRBD2; clone_size: few
cdr3_aa: CSAPDRGRTGELFF; cdr3_nt: TGCAGTGCTCCGGACAGGGGGCGAACCGGGGAGCTGTTTTTT; j_call: TRBJ2-2; v_call: TRBV20-1; d_call: TRBD1; clone_size: many
cdr3_aa: CASSFSNVYQETQYF; cdr3_nt: TGTGCCAGCAGCTTCTCTAACGTATACCAAGAGACCCAGTACTTC; j_call: TRBJ2-5; v_call: TRBV5-6; d_call: .; clone_size: .
cdr3_aa: CASTPANTGELFF; cdr3_nt: TGCGCCAGCACCCCGGCGAACACCGGGGAGCTGTTTTTT; j_call: TRBJ2-2; v_call: TRBV5-1; d_call: .; clone_size: many
cdr3_aa: CATSSREGNNEQFF; cdr3_nt: TGTGCCACCAGCTCCCGAGAGGGGAACAATGAGCAGTTCTTC; j_call: TRBJ2-1; v_call: TRBV15; d_call: .; clone_size: few
cdr3_aa: CASSFSGARSGELFF; cdr3_nt: TGTGCCAGCAGTTTTTCCGGGGCGAGGTCCGGGGAGCTGTTTTTT; j_call: TRBJ2-2; v_call: TRBV28; d_call: .; clone_size: .
cdr3_aa: CASSFGSLGRGNTIYF; cdr3_nt: TGTGCCAGCAGCTTTGGCTCCCTAGGGCGAGGAAACACCATATATTTT; j_call: TRBJ1-3; v_call: TRBV12-3/TRBV12-4; d_call: .; clone_size: few
cdr3_aa: CASSLAGTANYGYTF; cdr3_nt: TGTGCCAGCAGCTTGGCGGGGACAGCTAACTATGGCTACACCTTC; j_call: TRBJ1-2; v_call: TRBV5-6; d_call: TRBD1; clone_size: few
cdr3_aa: CAISERPLAAQYF; cdr3_nt: TGTGCCATCAGTGAGCGTCCCCTAGCGGCGCAGTATTTT; j_call: TRBJ2-3; v_call: TRBV10-3; d_call: TRBD2; clone_size: many
cdr3_aa: CASSIPTQRYSQPQHF; cdr3_nt: TGTGCCAGCAGTATTCCGACACAGCGATACTCTCAGCCCCAGCATTTT; j_call: TRBJ1-5; v_call: TRBV28; d_call: .; clone_size: .
cdr3_aa: CASAESYEQYF; cdr3_nt: TGTGCCAGCGCAGAGAGCTACGAGCAGTACTTC; j_call: TRBJ2-7; v_call: TRBV7-9; d_call: .; clone_size: few
cdr3_aa: CASSFDGGPEYF; cdr3_nt: TGCGCCAGCAGCTTTGACGGGGGGCCCGAATACTTC; j_call: TRBJ2-5; v_call: TRBV5-1; d_call: .; clone_size: many
cdr3_aa: CASSPRQGFVDYGYTF; cdr3_nt: TGTGCCAGCAGTCCCAGACAGGGATTCGTGGACTATGGCTACACCTTC; j_call: TRBJ1-2; v_call: TRBV27; d_call: TRBD1; clone_size: few
cdr3_aa: CASSLMTSGYF; cdr3_nt: TGTGCCAGCAGCCTGATGACTAGCGGGTACTTC; j_call: TRBJ2-5; v_call: TRBV2; d_call: TRBD2; clone_size: .